Presented here are 5 T cell receptor beta chains from one specimen sequenced in a study of Graves' ophthalmopathy and Graves' hyperthyroidism. RNA transcripts yielded amplified TCR beta CDR3 regions. HTBI primers were employed in first-round RT-PCR, then a second-round multiplex PCR followed. TCRdb passed the multiplex PCR reads through MiXCR, listing each CDR3 protein once. This table holds about 1.1 million distinct CDR3 sequences, about 36% found once. The sequenced sample consisted of peripheral blood or thyroid tissue (not recorded which). The receptor source for this set is an adult man with Graves' hyperthyroidism.

The chain links TRBV15 to TRBJ2-7; TRBD2 aligns across 7 bases. The CDR3 runs to 14 residues. Germline loops: CDR1 LNHNV, CDR2 YYDKDF (reference sequence). Trimming at V came to 4 bases and at J to 2 bases, leaving 5 bases not matched to a gene. CDR3 DNA: TGTGCCACCAGCACTAGCGGAAATACCTACGAGCAGTACTTC. It codes for CATSTSGNTYEQYF. The full variable domain, its missing parts supplied by reference TRBV15 and TRBJ2-7, is DAMVIQNPRYQVTQFGKPVTLSCSQTLNHNVMYWYQQKSSQAPKLLFHYYDKDFNNEADTPDNFQSRRPNTSFCFLDIRSPGLGDTAMYLCATSTSGNTYEQYFGPGTRLTVT.

V usage is TRBV29-1 and J usage is TRBJ1-4; D might be TRBD1 (5 bases). CDR1 SQVTM and CDR2 ANQGSEA come from the germline V gene. CDR3 length: 16 amino acids. Trimming took off 7 bases at V and 3 bases at J, with 21 bases between the two ends. The CDR3 DNA reads as TGCAGCGCGAAGGGGAATCCGGGGGTGTCTAATGAAAAACTGTTTTTT. Its protein product is CSAKGNPGVSNEKLFF.

This clonotype was recorded at least ten times. The J gene is TRBJ2-5, the V gene TRBV20-1; no definite D call. The V end was cut by 0 bases, the J end by 2 bases, with 7 bases between. The CDR3 covers 13 residues. In germline, CDR1 is DFQATT, CDR2 SNEGSKA (reference sequence). This chain's CDR3 is CSARDPGQETQYF. The DNA for the CDR3 is TGCAGTGCTAGAGATCCTGGACAAGAGACCCAGTACTTC.

The count of this clonotype is one. The genes are TRBV2 and TRBJ2-5; TRBD2 matches 8 bases. CDR3 size: 16 residues. With V trimmed by 7 bases and J by 3 bases, 13 bases remained unmatched. Germline V CDR1 and CDR2: SNHLY, FYNNEI. DNA of the CDR3: TGTGCCAGCACCACCTCCGGGGCCGGGAGGGAAGAGACCCAGTACTTC. Its protein product is CASTTSGAGREETQYF.

This clonotype appeared many times. The chain joins TRBV20-1 to TRBJ1-6; D remains ambiguous. V lost 0 bases, J lost 4 bases, and 10 bases lay in between. This CDR3 region has 15 residues. Germline loops: CDR1 DFQATT, CDR2 SNEGSKA (reference sequence). The DNA of the CDR3 is TGCAGTGCTAGAGAATCCCGAGGGTATAATTCACCCCTCCACTTT. Translating it yields CSARESRGYNSPLHF.